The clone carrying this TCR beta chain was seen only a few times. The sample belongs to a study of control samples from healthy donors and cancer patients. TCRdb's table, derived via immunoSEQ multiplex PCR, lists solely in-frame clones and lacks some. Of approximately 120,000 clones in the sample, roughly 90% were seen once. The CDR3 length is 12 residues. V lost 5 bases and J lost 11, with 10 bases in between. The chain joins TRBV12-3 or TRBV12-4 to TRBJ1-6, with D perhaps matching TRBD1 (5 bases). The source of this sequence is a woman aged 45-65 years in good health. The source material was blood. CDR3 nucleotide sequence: TGTGCCAGCAGTAGGGGAAAGGCACCCCTCCACTTT. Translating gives CASSRGKAPLHF.